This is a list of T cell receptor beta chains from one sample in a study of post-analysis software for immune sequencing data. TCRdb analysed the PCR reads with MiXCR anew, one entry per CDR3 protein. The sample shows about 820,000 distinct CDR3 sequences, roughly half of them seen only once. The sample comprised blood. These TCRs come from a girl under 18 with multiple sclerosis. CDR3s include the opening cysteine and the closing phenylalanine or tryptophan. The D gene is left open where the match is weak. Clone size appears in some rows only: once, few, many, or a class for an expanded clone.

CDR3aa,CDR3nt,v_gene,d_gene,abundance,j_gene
CASSLRPGVGQETQYF,TGTGCCAGCAGCTTAAGGCCGGGAGTCGGACAAGAGACCCAGTACTTC,TRBV7-3,-,-,TRBJ2-5
CAITGQPSYEQYF,TGTGCCATAACGGGACAGCCCTCCTACGAGCAGTACTTC,TRBV10-3,TRBD1,few,TRBJ2-7
CASSHQLIGGFSYEQYF,TGCGCCAGCAGCCACCAACTCATAGGAGGGTTTTCCTACGAGCAGTACTTC,TRBV5-1,-,-,TRBJ2-7
CASSLSWGAQYF,TGTGCCAGCAGTTTATCTTGGGGAGCCCAGTACTTC,TRBV27,-,few,TRBJ2-5
CASNGQANTEAFF,TGCGCCAGCAACGGTCAAGCGAACACTGAAGCTTTCTTT,TRBV5-1,-,-,TRBJ1-1
CASSEVSGGTDTQYF,TGTGCCAGCAGTGAGGTTTCCGGGGGCACAGATACGCAGTATTTT,TRBV2,-,-,TRBJ2-3
CASSQRTQGFQETQYF,TGTGCCAGCAGCCAACGCACACAGGGGTTCCAAGAGACCCAGTACTTC,TRBV14,TRBD1,few,TRBJ2-5
CASSQGWGGTEAFF,TGTGCCAGCAGCCAAGGATGGGGTGGGACTGAAGCTTTCTTT,TRBV3-1,-,-,TRBJ1-1
CSARGGQSYEQYF,TGCAGTGCTAGAGGAGGACAGTCCTACGAGCAGTACTTC,TRBV20-1,-,few,TRBJ2-7
CAISERPPSGTNYQETQYF,TGTGCCATCAGTGAGAGGCCCCCCTCCGGGACAAACTACCAAGAGACCCAGTACTTC,TRBV10-3,-,-,TRBJ2-5
CASSSGGSADTQYF,TGTGCCAGCAGTTCCGGCGGGAGTGCGGATACGCAGTATTTT,TRBV6-2/TRBV6-3,TRBD2,few,TRBJ2-3
CASSPTSGDGYTF,TGTGCCAGCAGCCCGACCTCGGGGGATGGCTACACCTTC,TRBV7-2,-,-,TRBJ1-2
CASSTWTENTGELFF,TGTGCCAGCAGTACTTGGACGGAGAACACCGGGGAGCTGTTTTTT,TRBV12-3/TRBV12-4,-,-,TRBJ2-2
CASSSHLTAEVYGYTF,TGTGCCAGCAGCTCACACCTGACGGCGGAGGTTTATGGCTACACCTTC,TRBV7-8,-,-,TRBJ1-2
CASSFRGLAGGDLYEQYF,TGTGCCAGCAGTTTTCGGGGACTAGCGGGAGGGGACCTCTACGAGCAGTACTTC,TRBV12-3/TRBV12-4,TRBD2,few,TRBJ2-7
CASSLGGLAGSSYGQYF,TGTGCCAGCAGCTTAGGAGGCCTAGCGGGAAGCTCCTACGGGCAGTACTTC,TRBV7-9,TRBD2,-,TRBJ2-4
CASSFRSAGTNVLTF,TGTGCCAGCAGCTTTAGGTCGGCTGGGACCAACGTCCTGACTTTC,TRBV5-6,-,-,TRBJ2-6
CASSFSRDGYTF,TGTGCCAGCAGCTTCTCACGTGATGGTTACACCTTC,TRBV7-9,-,once,TRBJ1-2
CSVEVTGAPYEQYF,TGCAGCGTTGAAGTAACAGGGGCCCCCTACGAGCAGTACTTC,TRBV29-1,TRBD1,few,TRBJ2-7
CATSPPEREDTQYF,TGTGCCACCAGCCCCCCGGAACGGGAGGATACGCAGTATTTT,TRBV15,-,-,TRBJ2-3
CASSHRDRGSSNTEAFF,TGCGCCAGCAGCCACCGGGACAGGGGATCTTCGAACACTGAAGCTTTCTTT,TRBV5-1,TRBD1,-,TRBJ1-1
CASSLLAEQVNQPQHF,TGTGCCAGCAGCTTATTGGCGGAACAGGTCAATCAGCCCCAGCATTTT,TRBV11-2,-,-,TRBJ1-5
CASSLTGNLHEQYF,TGTGCCAGCAGCTTGACAGGGAATCTCCACGAGCAGTACTTC,TRBV11-3,TRBD1,few,TRBJ2-7
CATSLEWSTYNEQFF,TGTGCCACCTCACTGGAGTGGTCGACCTACAATGAGCAGTTCTTC,TRBV10-3,-,-,TRBJ2-1
CSVALTGSSYNEQFF,TGCAGCGTTGCCCTGACAGGGAGCTCCTACAATGAGCAGTTCTTC,TRBV29-1,TRBD1,few,TRBJ2-1
CASSGLAANTDTQYF,TGCGCCAGCAGCGGACTAGCGGCCAACACAGATACGCAGTATTTT,TRBV4-1,TRBD2,-,TRBJ2-3
CASSAGLANEQFF,TGCGCCAGCAGCGCCGGACTAGCTAATGAGCAGTTCTTC,TRBV5-1,TRBD2,-,TRBJ2-1